The 29 T cell receptor beta chains listed next were all sequenced from one sample in a study of vaccination effects on CD4 cells after COVID-19. These receptors' targets are unknown. Expansion of antigen-specific CD4+ T cells with viral peptide pools was carried out by the ViraFEST assay before sequencing. Between days 9 and 10 of culture, CD4+ T cells were separated out. Each person got two doses of an mRNA SARS-CoV-2 vaccine, BNT162b2 or mRNA-1273. Assay: immunoSEQ multiplex PCR; the TCRdb copy retains only in-frame clones and omits some. The sample has 25,000 to 35,000 clones, approximately 79% seen once; the top ten hold 5% to 6.5%. The sample here was CD4+ T cells from PBMCs cultured with SARS-CoV-2 spike peptides, taken after COVID-19 vaccination. These receptors were obtained from a human donor who received a COVID-19 vaccine. Some clones in this sample may be carry-over from other donors' samples.

V and J are TRBV4-1 and TRBJ1-1; 8 bases map to TRBD1. The length of the CDR3 is 17 residues. V dropped 5 bases and J dropped 1; count of bases not matched to a gene: 12. CDR1 and CDR2 from the germline V gene are MGHRA and YSYEKL. CDR3 in amino acids: CASSSPPGGARNTEAFF. CDR3 DNA: TGCGCCAGCAGCTCCCCGCCAGGGGGCGCAAGGAACACTGAAGCTTTCTTT.

In this sample, this clone turned up a few times. This chain uses TRBV7-9 with TRBJ1-1; 9 bases align to TRBD1. CDR3 length equals 15 residues. V shed 5 bases, J shed 1 base, and the junction held 5 bases outside the gene matches. Germline V gene sequence: CDR1 SEHNR, CDR2 FQNEAQ (reference sequence). The DNA of the CDR3 is TGTGCCAGCAGCCCCTCGGACAGGGGGAACACTGAAGCTTTCTTT. It yields the protein CASSPSDRGNTEAFF.

The chain employs TRBV9 and TRBJ2-3; 10 positions match TRBD2. The CDR3 covers 20 residues. The V and J ends lost 2 bases and 0 bases, in that order; junction bases with no gene match: 15. Germline-derived CDR1 and CDR2 are SGDLS and YYNGEE. The CDR3 protein is CASSVFGSSGGHISTDTQYF. DNA for the CDR3: TGTGCCAGCAGCGTGTTTGGGTCTAGCGGGGGACATATAAGCACAGATACGCAGTATTTT.

This rearrangement joins TRBV7-3 to TRBJ2-2; D uncertain. Germline CDR1 and CDR2: SGHTA and FQGTGA. The CDR3 contains 15 residues. The germline V and J ends were trimmed by 6 bases and 4 bases, with 15 bases remaining between them. In DNA, the CDR3 is TGTGCCAGCAGGCGTAGACGTGATCCCACCGGGGAGCTGTTTTTT. This sequence encodes CASRRRRDPTGELFF.

This clone was observed a single time. This chain connects TRBV7-8 to TRBJ2-3, with a possible D match to TRBD2 (7 bases). Germline CDR1 reads SGHVS; CDR2 reads FQNEAQ. The CDR3 totals 14 residues. V dropped 10 bases and J dropped 0 bases, with 14 bases sitting between them. CDR3 sequence (DNA): TGTGCCAACCGCCGGGGGGCGAGCACAGATACGCAGTATTTT. Amino acids: CANRRGASTDTQYF.

This chain links TRBV24-1 with TRBJ2-3; D is possibly TRBD2 (7 bases). Germline CDR1 and CDR2: KGHDR and SFDVKD. This CDR3 has 17 residues. The V end lost 4 bases, the J end lost 2 bases, and 18 bases lay between the germline ends. The CDR3 is CATSDRQRGGFTDTQYF. The CDR3 DNA reads as TGTGCCACCAGTGACCGACAGCGCGGGGGCTTCACAGATACGCAGTATTTT.

The genes are TRBV6-5 and TRBJ2-3; D is undetermined. The CDR3 sequence is 12 residues long. V gave up 6 bases and J gave up 6 bases, with 10 bases separating them. CDR1 is MNHEY and CDR2 is SVGAGI in the germline V gene. CDR3 sequence: CASSSPVDTQYF. In DNA, the CDR3 is TGTGCCAGCAGCAGCCCAGTGGATACGCAGTATTTT.

The CDR3, as DNA: TGTGCCAGCAGCCCGTTCGGGACCCCCCGGACCCAGTACTTC. As protein: CASSPFGTPRTQYF. The chain has TRBV7-9 and TRBJ2-5; D may match TRBD1 or TRBD2 (5 bases each). The CDR3 extends over 14 amino acids. Germline V CDR1 and CDR2: SEHNR, FQNEAQ (reference sequence). V was clipped by 5 bases and J by 7 bases, with 17 bases between them.

The J gene is TRBJ2-7, the V gene TRBV6-5; a possible D gene is TRBD1 (6 bases). The germline V gene has CDR1 MNHEY and CDR2 SVGAGI. The V and J ends lost 5 bases and 4 bases respectively, with 12 bases between them. CDR3 size: 13 residues. CDR3 sequence reads: CASSPTGRYEQYV. The CDR3 nucleotides are TGTGCCAGCAGTCCGACAGGCAGGTACGAGCAGTACGTC.

This clone was seen just once. The chain couples TRBV4-2 to TRBJ1-1; D is unresolved. In germline, CDR1 is LGHNA, CDR2 YNFKEQ. The CDR3 is 14 residues long. V lost 0 bases, J lost 8 bases, and 13 bases lay in between. Here the CDR3 reads CASSQDLSVLEAFF. In nucleotides, the CDR3 is TGTGCCAGCAGCCAAGATCTTTCGGTTTTAGAAGCTTTCTTT.

This clone was seen only once. The chain has TRBV3-1 (or the pseudogene TRBV3-2) and TRBJ2-1; 16 positions agree with TRBD2. V trimming: 4 bases; J trimming: 10 bases; junction bases outside the gene matches: 13. This CDR3 has 18 residues. Germline lookup yields CDR1 LGHDT and CDR2 YNNKEL (reference sequence). The chain's CDR3 is CASSRGTSGGARFAEQFF. The DNA for the CDR3 is TGTGCCAGCAGCCGAGGGACTAGCGGGGGGGCCCGATTTGCCGAGCAGTTCTTC.

This clone was found a few times. The chain links TRBV21-1 to TRBJ2-7; whether TRBD2, the table's D call, matches the DNA was not checked. TRBV21-1 is a documented pseudogene. The CDR3 is made up of 13 amino acids. This chain's CDR3 is CARATSGNYEQYV. The CDR3 coding sequence is TGTGCCAGGGCAACTAGCGGGAACTACGAGCAGTACGTC.

The chain recombines TRBV10-3 with TRBJ1-1; D not resolved. CDR3 length equals 13 residues. The V end lost 10 bases, the J end lost 0 bases, and 12 bases lay between the germline ends. CDR1 ENHRY and CDR2 SYGVKD come from the germline V gene. CDR3 amino acids: CATKDNLNTEAFF. For the CDR3, the DNA is TGTGCCACCAAAGACAATCTGAACACTGAAGCTTTCTTT.

This clone was observed a few times. The chain couples TRBV5-1 to TRBJ1-2; 7 bases are a match to TRBD1. After removal of 0 bases from V and 1 base from J, the junction contained 9 bases not matched to a gene. Germline CDR1 and CDR2: SGHRS and YFSETQ. The CDR3 has 17 residues. The CDR3 coding sequence is TGCGCCAGCAGCTTGGGGGGCCGGACAGGCTATAACTATGGCTACACCTTC. It codes for CASSLGGRTGYNYGYTF.

The chain joins TRBV24-1 to TRBJ2-5; D uncertain. CDR3 length: 14 amino acids. Trimming took 3 bases from V and 4 from J, leaving 11 bases between them. Germline values: CDR1 KGHDR, CDR2 SFDVKD. The CDR3: CATSDPRSVETQYF. The CDR3 DNA follows: TGTGCCACCAGTGATCCACGGTCGGTAGAGACCCAGTACTTC.

This sequence joins TRBV28 and TRBJ2-7; 10 nucleotides agree with TRBD2. Germline-derived CDR1 and CDR2 are MDHEN and SYDVKM. After removal of 6 bases from V and 1 base from J, the junction contained 6 bases not matched to a gene. The CDR3 runs to 15 residues. The CDR3 loop is CASSPRTSGSYEQYF. In DNA form, the CDR3 reads TGTGCCAGCAGCCCCCGGACTAGCGGATCCTACGAGCAGTACTTC.

This clone is medium-sized by share. J is TRBJ2-2 and V is TRBV6-1; tentative D call: TRBD1 (6 bases). Trimming shortened V by 2 bases and J by 6 bases, and 13 bases separated the two germline ends. The CDR3 totals 15 residues. Germline assignment: CDR1 MNHNS and CDR2 SASEGT. The CDR3 reads CASSERLGAPGELFF. The CDR3 coding sequence is TGTGCCAGCAGTGAAAGGTTGGGGGCCCCCGGGGAGCTGTTTTTT.

V and J are TRBV7-3 and TRBJ2-3, with 11 bases fitting TRBD1. Trimming at V came to 5 bases and at J to 6 bases, leaving 7 bases not matched to a gene. CDR1 SGHTA and CDR2 FQGTGA come from the germline V gene. The CDR3 is 15 residues long. The CDR3 loop is CASSHGQGALDTQYF. CDR3 sequence (DNA): TGTGCCAGCAGCCACGGACAGGGGGCGCTTGATACGCAGTATTTT.

This rearrangement joins TRBV6-2 or TRBV6-3 to TRBJ2-7; 7 bases agree with TRBD1. The V and J ends lost 2 bases and 7 bases, in that order; junction bases with no gene match: 5. Germline V CDR1 and CDR2: MNHEY, SVGEGT. The CDR3 covers 13 residues. The CDR3 DNA reads as TGTGCCAGCAGTTACGACAGGGTAAGGGAGCAGTACGTC. Translation: CASSYDRVREQYV.

This rearrangement joins TRBV15 to TRBJ1-2, with D unresolved. This CDR3 contains 12 residues. Trimming cost V 5 bases and J 4 bases, with 8 bases left between them. CDR1 is LNHNV and CDR2 is YYDKDF in the germline V gene (reference sequence). In DNA form, the CDR3 reads TGTGCCACCAGCTCCCGGATCTATGGCTACACCTTC. Its translation: CATSSRIYGYTF.

The chain employs TRBV18 and TRBJ1-1; 10 positions match TRBD1. The germline gives CDR1 KGHSH, CDR2 LQKENI. Trimming removed 1 base from V and 1 base from J; junction bases left unmatched: 3. The CDR3 length is 16 residues. CDR3 in DNA: TGTGCCAGCTCACCACGGGACAGGGGTGCGAACACTGAAGCTTTCTTT. Translating it yields CASSPRDRGANTEAFF.

V gene TRBV6-5 combines with J gene TRBJ2-1; D unclear. Trimming took off 7 bases at V and 0 bases at J, with 10 bases between the two ends. The CDR3 totals 14 residues. Germline V lookup: CDR1 MNHEY, CDR2 SVGAGI. The CDR3 DNA is TGTGCCAGCACCTTGCGCTTCTCCTACAATGAGCAGTTCTTC. This gives the protein CASTLRFSYNEQFF.

This chain connects TRBV7-9 to TRBJ1-2; D is possibly TRBD1 (6 bases). The CDR3 totals 13 residues. The germline gives CDR1 SEHNR, CDR2 FQNEAQ (reference sequence). V was cut by 4 bases and J by 8 bases, with 14 bases left in between. CDR3 nucleotides: TGTGCCAGCAGCTCAACAGGGATAGGAGGCTACACCTTC. This codes for CASSSTGIGGYTF.

The rearrangement joins TRBV18 to TRBJ1-5, with D tentatively TRBD1 (6 bases). Germline V CDR1 and CDR2: KGHSH, LQKENI. This CDR3 contains 15 residues. V dropped 2 bases and J dropped 7 bases, with 15 bases sitting between them. The CDR3 loop reads CASSPGGTGGQPQHF. The CDR3 nucleotides read TGTGCCAGCTCACCAGGGGGCACAGGAGGGCAGCCCCAGCATTTT.

The J gene is TRBJ2-1, the V gene TRBV11-3, with 10 bases that match TRBD1. The CDR3 contains 15 residues. The V gene end was trimmed by 4 bases and the J gene end by 4 bases; junction bases not matched to a gene: 4. Germline V gene data show CDR1 as SGHNT and CDR2 as YENEEA. For the CDR3, the DNA is TGTGCCAGCAGCTCCGGGACAGGGGAGTACAATGAGCAGTTCTTC. This encodes CASSSGTGEYNEQFF. The variable domain in full, with the rest retrieved from reference TRBV11-3 and TRBJ2-1, is EAGVVQSPRYKIIEKKQPVAFWCNPISGHNTLYWYLQNLGQGPELLIRYENEEAVDDSQLPKDRFSAERLKGVDSTLKIQPAELGDSAVYLCASSSGTGEYNEQFFGPGTRLTVL.

This rearrangement joins TRBV23-1 to TRBJ2-3, with D perhaps matching TRBD1 or TRBD2 (5 bases each). TRBV23-1 falls under the ORF class, with uncertain function. V gave up 9 bases and J gave up 2 bases, with 21 bases separating them. This CDR3 is 16 amino acids long. CDR3 loop: CARGESLGKLTDTQYF. In nucleotides, the CDR3 is TGCGCCAGGGGGGAAAGTCTGGGGAAGCTCACAGATACGCAGTATTTT.

The V call is TRBV7-8, the J call TRBJ2-7; maybe TRBD1 (5 bases). The germline V and J ends were trimmed by 1 base and 3 bases, with 7 bases remaining between them. This CDR3 is 13 amino acids long. In germline, CDR1 is SGHVS, CDR2 FQNEAQ. The CDR3 reads CASSLGQLYEQYV. CDR3 bases: TGTGCCAGCAGCTTAGGACAGCTCTACGAGCAGTACGTC.

The chain recombines TRBV29-1 with TRBJ2-2; D may match TRBD1 or TRBD2 (5 bases each). Germline V gene data show CDR1 as SQVTM and CDR2 as ANQGSEA. The CDR3 contains 14 residues. Trimming shortened V by 6 bases and J by 0 bases, and 11 bases separated the two germline ends. The CDR3: CSVPGRSNTGELFF. The CDR3 nucleotides are TGCAGCGTGCCGGGACGTTCGAACACCGGGGAGCTGTTTTTT.

The J gene is TRBJ2-5, the V gene TRBV30; D is unclear. Germline lookup yields CDR1 GTSNPN and CDR2 SVGIG (reference sequence). Trimming removed 2 bases at V and 5 bases at J, with 12 bases between. This CDR3 comprises 13 residues. The CDR3 nucleotides are TGTGCCTGGAGTCCCCCGGGTCGCGAGACCCAGTACTTC. Its translation: CAWSPPGRETQYF.